This T cell receptor (beta chain) appears in the sequencing data of a study of regulatory T cells in long-lasting Graves disease. In building TCR beta libraries, iRepertoire HTBI primers were used together with Arm-PCR of CDR3 regions. Each CDR3 protein is one row after TCRdb ran MiXCR on the multiplex PCR reads. The sample includes under 450,000 distinct CDR3 sequences, 23% of them seen just once. Time point defined: persistent/refractory GD, antithyroid drugs over 5 years with positive TRAb. PBMC-extracted RNA yielded the TCR library. CDR1 and CDR2 from the germline V gene are PRHDT and FYEKMQ (reference sequence). The CDR3 is 15 residues long. Trimming took off 5 bases at V and 0 bases at J, with 14 bases between the two ends. This clonotype was seen a few times.

The receptor comes from a female donor with Graves disease. The sequences come from peripheral blood mononuclear cells (PBMCs), collected when the disease was refractory, from a patient treated with antithyroid drugs. The gene calls are TRBV13 and TRBJ2-7; maybe TRBD2 (6 bases). CDR3 loop: CASSKLGGASYEQYF. The CDR3 DNA sequence: TGTGCCAGCAGCAAACTCGGGGGTGCCTCCTACGAGCAGTACTTC.